This TCR beta chain is from a study of cytotoxic CD8 clonotypes in ibrutinib-treated CLL. The wider study: Partial responses totalled some 24 and complete responses 2; after median 68 months, about 14 remained remitted and approximately 12 progressed.

A 1 in 200,000 to 1 in 1 million T cell depth was the sequencing target. Here immunoSEQ multiplex PCR was the method, and the copy in TCRdb shows in-frame clones only, minus some. In the table there are about 130,000 clones, approximately 85% of which are singletons. Cryopreserved PBMCs supplied about 2 micrograms of genomic DNA for TCR beta libraries. General study findings and limits: Investigators sampled sustained-remission and progressing patients at differing times.

Germline V gene data show CDR1 as SGHDN and CDR2 as FVKESK. The CDR3 is 17 residues long. J was trimmed by 8 bases and V by 2 bases; bases with no gene match: 14. Points on this clone: The antigen remains undetermined.

The sequence derives from a human donor with chronic lymphocytic leukemia. Sequenced material: PBMCs, taken after 24 months of ibrutinib treatment. This rearrangement joins TRBV14 to TRBJ2-1; 8 positions agree with TRBD2. For the CDR3, the DNA is TGTGCCAGCAGCCAACTCGAACTAGCGGAGTTTTTGGATGAGCAGTTCTTC. Its translation is CASSQLELAEFLDEQFF.